Sequencing of this TCR beta chain was carried out in a study of CXCR3-negative and CXCR3-positive naive CD8 T cells. General study findings and limits: Naive cells with CXCR3 showed TRB CDR3s that were more hydrophobic than those in CXCR3-negative naive cells.

The method, 5' RACE with UMI labels, was used to prepare the TRB cDNA libraries. TCRdb reprocessed the 5' RACE reads, keeping one entry per CDR3 protein, no DNA. The sample table sets out about 150,000 distinct CDR3 sequences. Details on this clonotype: What it binds is unknown.

This CDR3 contains 14 residues. In germline, CDR1 is SGHRS, CDR2 YFSETQ. Sequencing input: naive CXCR3+ CD8+ T cells from blood. Subset meaning: CD45RO-CCR7+CD27+CD95- naive CD8+ T cells expressing CXCR3 (TNR3+). This chain joins TRBV5-1 and TRBJ2-1; as DNA is missing, the TRBD2 call by TCRdb cannot be tested. The receptor's source is a human donor in good health. Some clones in this sample may be carry-over from other donors' samples. The CDR3 region is CASSLASGESEQFF.